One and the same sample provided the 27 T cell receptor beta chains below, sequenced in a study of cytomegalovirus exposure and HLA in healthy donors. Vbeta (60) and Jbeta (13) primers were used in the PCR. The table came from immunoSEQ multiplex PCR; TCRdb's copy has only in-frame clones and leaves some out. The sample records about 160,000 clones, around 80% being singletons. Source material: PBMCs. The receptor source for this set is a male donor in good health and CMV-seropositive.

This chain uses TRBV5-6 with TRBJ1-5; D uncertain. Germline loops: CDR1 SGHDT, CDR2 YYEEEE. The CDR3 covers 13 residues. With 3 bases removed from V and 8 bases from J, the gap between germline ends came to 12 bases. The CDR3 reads CASSYRGSEPQHF. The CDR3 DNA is TGTGCCAGCAGCTACCGCGGTTCGGAGCCCCAGCATTTT.

DNA of the CDR3: TGTGCCAGTAGAACCCTCGGGATAGACAAGGGCGCAGATACGCAGTATTTT. It translates to CASRTLGIDKGADTQYF. This chain joins TRBV19 and TRBJ2-3, with D maybe TRBD2 (5 bases). This CDR3 region has 17 residues. The ends were cut back, 6 bases at V and 4 bases at J, with 23 bases in the middle. Germline V CDR1 and CDR2: LNHDA, SQIVND (reference sequence). Filled out from reference TRBV19 and TRBJ2-3, the complete variable domain reads DGGITQSPKYLFRKEGQNVTLSCEQNLNHDAMYWYRQDPGQGLRLIYYSQIVNDFQKGDIAEGYSVSREKKESFPLTVTSAQKNPTAFYLCASRTLGIDKGADTQYFGPGTRLTVL.

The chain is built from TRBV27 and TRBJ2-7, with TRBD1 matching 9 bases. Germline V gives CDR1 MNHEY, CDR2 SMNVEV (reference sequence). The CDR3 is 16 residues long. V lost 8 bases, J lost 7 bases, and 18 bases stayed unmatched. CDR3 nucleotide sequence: TGTGCCAGCCGAGGGACACCTGGACAGGGGCGGAGGGAGCAGTACTTC. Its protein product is CASRGTPGQGRREQYF.

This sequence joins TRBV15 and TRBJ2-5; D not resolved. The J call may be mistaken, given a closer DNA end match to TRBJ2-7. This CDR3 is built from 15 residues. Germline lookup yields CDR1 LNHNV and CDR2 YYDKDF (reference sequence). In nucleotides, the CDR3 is TGTGCCACCAGCAGAGATTCCGGCGGATCCTACGAGCAGTACTTC. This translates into CATSRDSGGSYEQYF.

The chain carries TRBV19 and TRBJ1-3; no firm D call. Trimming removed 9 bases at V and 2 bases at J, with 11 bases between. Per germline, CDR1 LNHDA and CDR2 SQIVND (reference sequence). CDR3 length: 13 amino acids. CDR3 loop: CASSQAPGNTIYF. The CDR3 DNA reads TGTGCCAGCTCCCAGGCTCCTGGAAACACCATATATTTT.

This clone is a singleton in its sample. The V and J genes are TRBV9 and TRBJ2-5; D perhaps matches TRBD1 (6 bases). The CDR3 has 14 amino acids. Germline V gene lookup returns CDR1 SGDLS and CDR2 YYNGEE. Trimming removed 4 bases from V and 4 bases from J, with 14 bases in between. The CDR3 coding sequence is TGTGCCAGCAGCCTTGGGGCAGGGGTAGAGACCCAGTACTTC. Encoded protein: CASSLGAGVETQYF.

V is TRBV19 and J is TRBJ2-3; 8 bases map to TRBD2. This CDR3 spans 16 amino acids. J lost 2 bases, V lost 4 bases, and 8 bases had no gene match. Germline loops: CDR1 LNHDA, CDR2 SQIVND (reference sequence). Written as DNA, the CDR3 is TGTGCCAGTAGTACCCTACTAGCGGTCGCCACAGATACGCAGTATTTT. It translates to CASSTLLAVATDTQYF.

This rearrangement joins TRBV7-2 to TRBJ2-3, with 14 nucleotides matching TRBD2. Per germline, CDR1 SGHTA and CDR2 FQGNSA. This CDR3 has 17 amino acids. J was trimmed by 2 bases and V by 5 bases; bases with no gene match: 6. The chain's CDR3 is CASSPRLAGGPTDTQYF. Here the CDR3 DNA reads TGTGCCAGCAGCCCCAGACTAGCGGGAGGGCCCACAGATACGCAGTATTTT.

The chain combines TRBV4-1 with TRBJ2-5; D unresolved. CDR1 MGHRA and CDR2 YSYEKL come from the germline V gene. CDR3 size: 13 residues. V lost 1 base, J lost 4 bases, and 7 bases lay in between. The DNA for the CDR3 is TGCGCCAGCAGCCAAGCCCCCCGAGAGACCCAGTACTTC. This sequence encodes CASSQAPRETQYF.

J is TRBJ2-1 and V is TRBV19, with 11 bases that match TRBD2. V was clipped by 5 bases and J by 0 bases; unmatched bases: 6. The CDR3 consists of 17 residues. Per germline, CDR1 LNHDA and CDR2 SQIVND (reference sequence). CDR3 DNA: TGTGCCAGTAGTGCGGGACTAGCGGCGAGCTCCTACAATGAGCAGTTCTTC. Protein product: CASSAGLAASSYNEQFF.

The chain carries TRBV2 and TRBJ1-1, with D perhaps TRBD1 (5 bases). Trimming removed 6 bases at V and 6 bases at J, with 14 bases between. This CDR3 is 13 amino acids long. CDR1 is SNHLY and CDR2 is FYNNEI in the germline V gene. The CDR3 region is CASRAGFGAEAFF. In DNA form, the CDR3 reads TGTGCCAGCAGGGCAGGGTTTGGCGCTGAAGCTTTCTTT.

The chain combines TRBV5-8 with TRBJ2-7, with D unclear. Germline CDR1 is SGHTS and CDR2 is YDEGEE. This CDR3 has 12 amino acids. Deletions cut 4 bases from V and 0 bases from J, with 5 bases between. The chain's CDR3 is CASSASSYEQYF. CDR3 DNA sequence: TGTGCCAGCAGCGCCAGCTCCTACGAGCAGTACTTC.

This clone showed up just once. The CDR3, as DNA: TGTGCCAGCAGCTGGGGCCTGAGCTCAGTATCGGACACTGAAGCTTTCTTT. Protein product: CASSWGLSSVSDTEAFF. The gene calls are TRBV5-5 and TRBJ1-1; TRBD1 is a possible D gene (5 bases). Germline V gives CDR1 SGHKS, CDR2 YYEKEE (reference sequence). This CDR3 comprises 17 residues. Trimming shortened V by 3 bases and J by 3 bases, and 21 bases separated the two germline ends.

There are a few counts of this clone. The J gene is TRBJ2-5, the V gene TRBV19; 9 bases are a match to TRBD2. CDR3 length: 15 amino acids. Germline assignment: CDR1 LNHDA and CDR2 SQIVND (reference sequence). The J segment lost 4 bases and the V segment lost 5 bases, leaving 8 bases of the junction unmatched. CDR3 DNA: TGTGCCAGTAGTTTGGGACTAGCAGAGGGAGAGACCCAGTACTTC. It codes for CASSLGLAEGETQYF.

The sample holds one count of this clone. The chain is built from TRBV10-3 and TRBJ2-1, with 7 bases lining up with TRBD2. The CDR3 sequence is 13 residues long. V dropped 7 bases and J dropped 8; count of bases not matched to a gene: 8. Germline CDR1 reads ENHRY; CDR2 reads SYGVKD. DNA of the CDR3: TGTGCCATCAAGGGGACTATACGCGATGAGCAGTTCTTC. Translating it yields CAIKGTIRDEQFF.

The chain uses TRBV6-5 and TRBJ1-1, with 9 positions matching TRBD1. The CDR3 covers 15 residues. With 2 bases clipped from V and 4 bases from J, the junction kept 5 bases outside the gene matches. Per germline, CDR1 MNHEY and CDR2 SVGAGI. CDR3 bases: TGTGCCAGCAGTTACAAAAAGACAGGGGGCACTGAAGCTTTCTTT. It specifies CASSYKKTGGTEAFF.

The CDR3 nucleotides are TGTGCCAGCAGCCCCCCCGGACTAGCGGGGTACAATGAGCAGTTCTTC. It encodes CASSPPGLAGYNEQFF. The chain couples TRBV11-2 to TRBJ2-1; 12 nucleotides align to TRBD2. The CDR3 consists of 16 residues. The germline V gene encodes CDR1 SGHAT and CDR2 FQNNGV. Losses at the gene ends were 5 bases for V and 4 bases for J; bases not matched to a gene: 6.

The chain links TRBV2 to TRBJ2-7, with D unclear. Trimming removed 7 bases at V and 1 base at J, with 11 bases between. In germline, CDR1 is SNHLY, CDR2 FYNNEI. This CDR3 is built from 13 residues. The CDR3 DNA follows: TGTGCCAGCATGACCGCGAGGTCCTACGAGCAGTACTTC. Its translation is CASMTARSYEQYF.

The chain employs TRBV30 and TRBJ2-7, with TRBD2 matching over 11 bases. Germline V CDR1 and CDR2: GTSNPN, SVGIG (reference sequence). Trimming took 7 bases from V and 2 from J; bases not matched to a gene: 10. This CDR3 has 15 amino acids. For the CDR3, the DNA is TGTGCCTTGATTCCGGGACTAGCGGAGACCTACGAGCAGTACTTC. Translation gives CALIPGLAETYEQYF.

DNA for the CDR3: TGTGCCAGCTCACCATTGGCCGGGTCTGACTCACCCCTCCACTTT. This codes for CASSPLAGSDSPLHF. This chain links TRBV18 with TRBJ1-6; no reliable D call. The ends were cut back, 2 bases at V and 10 bases at J, with 15 bases in the middle. Germline-derived CDR1 and CDR2 are KGHSH and LQKENI. This CDR3 comprises 15 residues.

The CDR3 loop reads CASSSSGNTGELFF. CDR3 DNA: TGTGCCAGCAGCTCTTCAGGCAACACCGGGGAGCTGTTTTTT. The chain couples TRBV7-6 to TRBJ2-2, with D hard to call. Germline CDR1 is SGHVS and CDR2 is FNYEAQ. The CDR3 sequence is 14 residues long. Trimming shortened V by 4 bases and J by 2 bases, and 8 bases separated the two germline ends. Based on the CDR3 plus reference TRBV7-6 and TRBJ2-2, the full variable domain is GAGVSQSPRYKVTKRGQDVALRCDPISGHVSLYWYRQALGQGPEFLTYFNYEAQQDKSGLPNDRFSAERPEGSISTLTIQRTEQRDSAMYRCASSSSGNTGELFFGEGSRLTVL.

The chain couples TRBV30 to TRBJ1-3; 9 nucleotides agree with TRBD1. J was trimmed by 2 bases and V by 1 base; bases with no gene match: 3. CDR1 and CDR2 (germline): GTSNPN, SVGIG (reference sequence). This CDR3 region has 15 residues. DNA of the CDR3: TGTGCCTGGAGTGGATGGGACAGGGCTGGAAACACCATATATTTT. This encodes CAWSGWDRAGNTIYF.

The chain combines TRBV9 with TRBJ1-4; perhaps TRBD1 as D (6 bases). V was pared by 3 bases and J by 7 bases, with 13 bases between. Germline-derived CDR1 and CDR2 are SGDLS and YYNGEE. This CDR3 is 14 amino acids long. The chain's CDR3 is CASSATGPGEKLFF. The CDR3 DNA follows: TGTGCCAGCAGCGCGACAGGCCCCGGTGAAAAACTGTTTTTT.

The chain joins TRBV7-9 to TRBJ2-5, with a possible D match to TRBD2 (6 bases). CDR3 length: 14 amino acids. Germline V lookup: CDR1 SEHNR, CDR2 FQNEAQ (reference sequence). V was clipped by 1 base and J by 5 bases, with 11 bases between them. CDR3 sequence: CASSLGRDFETQYF. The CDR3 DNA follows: TGTGCCAGCAGCTTAGGCCGGGACTTTGAGACCCAGTACTTC.

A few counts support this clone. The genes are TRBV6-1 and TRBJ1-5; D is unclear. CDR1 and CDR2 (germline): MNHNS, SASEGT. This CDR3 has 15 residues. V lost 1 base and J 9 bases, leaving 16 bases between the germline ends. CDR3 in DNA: TGTGCCAGCAGTGAAGACCCAAGCCCTAGCTGGCCCCAGCATTTT. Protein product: CASSEDPSPSWPQHF.

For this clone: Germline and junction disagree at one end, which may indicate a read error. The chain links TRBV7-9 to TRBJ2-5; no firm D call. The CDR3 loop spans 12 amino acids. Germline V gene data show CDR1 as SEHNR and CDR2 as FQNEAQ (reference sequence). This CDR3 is CSSSPGQETQYF. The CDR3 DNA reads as TGTTCCAGCAGCCCCGGCCAAGAGACCCAGTACTTC.

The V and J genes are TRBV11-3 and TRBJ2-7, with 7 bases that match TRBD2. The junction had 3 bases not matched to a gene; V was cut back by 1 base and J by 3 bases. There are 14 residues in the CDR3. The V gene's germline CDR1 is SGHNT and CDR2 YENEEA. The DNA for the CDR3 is TGTGCCAGCAGCTTAGGTGGGAGGGACTACGAGCAGTACTTC. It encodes CASSLGGRDYEQYF.